This TCR beta chain came from a study of blood T cell repertoires in COVID-19. Profiling relied on immunoSEQ multiplex PCR, and the TCRdb table lists in-frame clones only, not all of them. The sample shows about 80,000 clones, around 86% of them seen only once. Germline lookup yields CDR1 SNHLY and CDR2 FYNNEI. Germline trimming cut 6 bases from V and 6 bases from J; bases unmatched to any gene: 2. The CDR3 totals 13 residues. This TCR was recovered from a human donor in a cohort sampled during active COVID-19. The source material was peripheral blood. The chain is built from TRBV2 and TRBJ1-2; 12 bases agree with TRBD1. CDR3 region: CASRGQGADGYTF. For the CDR3, the DNA is TGTGCCAGCAGGGGACAGGGGGCGGATGGCTACACCTTC.